The 24 T cell receptor beta chains below were found in one sample sequenced in a study of blood T cells in healthy people across ages. With a J-beta primer mix and a sample-barcoded 5' primer, a second PCR ran about 7 to 12 cycles. In TCRdb, the 5' RACE reads were re-called with MiXCR into one record per CDR3 protein. The sample gives roughly 1.6 million distinct CDR3 sequences, about 31% of which show up once; around 11% is in the top ten. Sequenced material: blood. These receptors were taken from a woman in her thirties in good health.

The CDR3 reads CASSFGTYGYTF. CDR3 nucleotides: TGTGCCAGCAGCTTTGGGACATATGGCTACACCTTC. The V call is TRBV7-2, the J call TRBJ1-2; D may be TRBD1 (6 bases). The CDR3 contains 12 residues. Germline V lookup: CDR1 SGHTA, CDR2 FQGNSA. V was shortened by 3 bases and J by 5 bases, with 7 bases between the two germline ends.

The chain carries TRBV20-1 and TRBJ1-2; TRBD1 aligns across 10 bases. The CDR3 consists of 12 residues. The trim removed 5 bases at V and 10 bases at J, leaving 7 bases unmatched. CDR1 is DFQATT and CDR2 is SNEGSKA in the germline V gene (reference sequence). The CDR3 region has the DNA TGCAGTGCTGAGGACAGGGGGAATGACTACACCTTC. Its translation: CSAEDRGNDYTF.

V gene TRBV10-1 combines with J gene TRBJ2-1; D may be TRBD2 (5 bases). The ends were cut back, 1 base at V and 6 bases at J, with 13 bases in the middle. CDR1 is WNHNN and CDR2 is SYGVQD in the germline V gene (reference sequence). There are 15 residues in the CDR3. CDR3 sequence reads: CASSEWIRGSNEQFF. The CDR3 bases are TGCGCCAGCAGTGAGTGGATCCGGGGTAGCAATGAGCAGTTCTTC.

This clonotype was recorded a few times. CDR3 protein: CASRRPGQGVDEQFF. The CDR3 DNA follows: TGCGCCAGCAGGCGGCCGGGACAGGGGGTAGATGAGCAGTTCTTC. The chain links TRBV10-2 to TRBJ2-1, with 11 bases matching TRBD1. Germline V gene data show CDR1 as WSHSY and CDR2 as SAAADI. CDR3 length: 15 amino acids. The V segment lost 6 bases and the J segment 8 bases; nucleotides outside the gene matches: 9.

This clonotype appeared a few times. The gene calls are TRBV14 and TRBJ1-1; 11 bases are a match to TRBD1. J gave up 6 bases and V 6 bases, and 3 bases lay outside the gene matches. This CDR3 contains 13 residues. Looked up from germline, CDR1 is SGHDN and CDR2 is FVKESK. For the CDR3, the DNA is TGTGCCAGCAGGAGGACAGGGGGCCCTGAAGCTTTCTTT. Its protein is CASRRTGGPEAFF.

The chain links TRBV20-1 to TRBJ2-7; TRBD2 aligns across 10 bases. The J call is uncertain, as TRBJ2-5 better fits the DNA end. The CDR3 covers 16 residues. Germline values: CDR1 DFQATT, CDR2 SNEGSKA (reference sequence). The CDR3 DNA follows: TGCAGTGCTAGATCCGTCCGAGCGGGGGGGCCGGAGACCCAGTACTTC. It encodes CSARSVRAGGPETQYF.

A word on this clonotype: One junction end does not reproduce the germline sequence, and a read error may be involved. The chain is built from TRBV4-1 and TRBJ1-4; D call uncertain. The CDR3 length is 11 residues. Germline CDR1 MGHRA, CDR2 YSYEKL. The CDR3 DNA is TGCGCCAGCGGCCAAGAACGAAGGGTGTTTTTT. Translation: CASGQERRVFF.

In its sample, this clonotype was seen once. This may come from a read error, since a much larger clone is one base off. The CDR3 sequence: CASSQGVRGNTEAFF. CDR3 DNA sequence: TGCGCCAGCAGCCAAGGGGTCAGGGGGAACACTGAAGCTTTCTTT. This rearrangement joins TRBV4-1 to TRBJ1-1, with D perhaps TRBD1 (6 bases). The CDR3 has 15 amino acids. CDR1 and CDR2 from the germline V gene are MGHRA and YSYEKL. Trimming pared 1 base from V and 1 base from J, leaving 10 bases between.

Only a few counts were recorded for this clonotype. The gene calls are TRBV20-1 and TRBJ2-1; a weak D match, TRBD1 (5 bases). The CDR3 spans 12 residues. The germline V and J ends were trimmed by 6 bases and 8 bases, with 14 bases remaining between them. CDR1 is DFQATT, CDR2 SNEGSKA, per germline (reference sequence). In nucleotides, the CDR3 is TGCAGTGCACAGGACGGCTTCGATGAGCAGTTCTTC. Translated, it gives CSAQDGFDEQFF.

V gene TRBV6-1 combines with J gene TRBJ2-5; no definite D call. From germline, CDR1 is MNHNS and CDR2 SASEGT. V lost 3 bases and J lost 5, with 16 bases in between. CDR3 length equals 15 residues. CDR3 nucleotide sequence: TGTGCCAGCAGTGATTTGGAGCAAAAAGGGGAGACCCAGTACTTC. Translation gives CASSDLEQKGETQYF.

This clonotype was counted between two and nine times. The chain uses TRBV7-2 and TRBJ2-6; tentatively, D is TRBD1 (5 bases). This CDR3 spans 14 amino acids. Germline V gene lookup returns CDR1 SGHTA and CDR2 FQGNSA. Trimming took off 7 bases at V and 3 bases at J, with 10 bases between the two ends. Here the CDR3 reads CASTKGDGANVLTF. The CDR3 DNA reads as TGTGCCAGCACGAAAGGGGATGGGGCCAACGTCCTGACTTTC.

This clonotype has a handful of counts. V usage is TRBV20-1 and J usage is TRBJ1-6; possibly TRBD1 for D (5 bases). Germline V gene data show CDR1 as DFQATT and CDR2 as SNEGSKA (reference sequence). This CDR3 region has 15 residues. The CDR3 is CSPRRDGDQNSPLHF. The CDR3 DNA is TGCAGCCCCAGAAGAGATGGGGACCAAAATTCACCCCTCCACTTT.

The chain combines TRBV11-2 with TRBJ2-7, with 8 bases that match TRBD2. The CDR3 covers 14 residues. J gave up 3 bases and V 5 bases, and 6 bases lay outside the gene matches. Germline CDR1 and CDR2: SGHAT and FQNNGV. The CDR3, as DNA: TGTGCCAGCAGCCCGGGGGGGGTCGGCTACGAGCAGTACTTC. It codes for CASSPGGVGYEQYF. The full variable domain, with the rest looked up from reference TRBV11-2 and TRBJ2-7, is EAGVAQSPRYKIIEKRQSVAFWCNPISGHATLYWYQQILGQGPKLLIQFQNNGVVDDSQLPKDRFSAERLKGVDSTLKIQPAKLEDSAVYLCASSPGGVGYEQYFGPGTRLTVT.

This chain joins TRBV7-8 and TRBJ2-4; 11 bases match TRBD2. The CDR3 consists of 19 residues. CDR1 and CDR2 (germline): SGHVS, FQNEAQ. V was clipped by 5 bases and J by 0 bases; unmatched bases: 12. CDR3 loop: CASSGTGTSGLLAKNIQYF. The CDR3 DNA sequence: TGTGCCAGCAGCGGAACCGGGACTAGCGGTTTACTAGCCAAAAACATTCAGTACTTC.

The chain carries TRBV4-1 and TRBJ2-1; 8 positions match TRBD2. After removal of 5 bases from V and 15 bases from J, the junction contained 12 bases not matched to a gene. There are 13 residues in the CDR3. Germline V gene data show CDR1 as MGHRA and CDR2 as YSYEKL. CDR3 sequence reads: CASSIAPGLEAFF. As DNA, the CDR3 is TGCGCCAGCAGCATTGCCCCGGGACTAGAGGCGTTCTTC.

This clonotype was found a few times. The chain recombines TRBV20-1 with TRBJ2-3, with D perhaps assigned TRBD1 or TRBD2 (5 bases each). Germline V gene data show CDR1 as DFQATT and CDR2 as SNEGSKA (reference sequence). There are 17 residues in the CDR3. The V end lost 6 bases, the J end lost 0 bases, and 22 bases lay between the germline ends. The CDR3 spells CSAEGLAGDSSTDTQYF. The CDR3 coding sequence is TGCAGTGCCGAGGGGCTAGCCGGAGATTCTAGCACAGATACGCAGTATTTT.

This clonotype has just a few counts. This sequence joins TRBV21-1 and TRBJ2-5; TRBD2 reflects the table's D call only, with no check against the DNA. TRBV21-1 is listed as a pseudogene. This CDR3 has 17 residues. The CDR3, as DNA: TGTGCCAGCAGCAAAGTCGGGCCAGCGGGAGGTTGGGAGACCCAGTACTTC. Its translation: CASSKVGPAGGWETQYF.

V is TRBV7-3 and J is TRBJ2-1; 8 bases map to TRBD1. This CDR3 is 14 amino acids long. J gave up 5 bases and V 5 bases, and 5 bases lay outside the gene matches. The V gene's germline CDR1 is SGHTA and CDR2 FQGTGA. CDR3 loop: CASSRDRSDNEQFF. CDR3 in DNA: TGTGCCAGCAGCCGGGACAGGTCTGACAATGAGCAGTTCTTC.

The genes are TRBV20-1 and TRBJ1-2, with 10 nucleotides matching TRBD1. The CDR3 consists of 15 residues. J gave up 2 bases and V 1 base, and 4 bases lay outside the gene matches. Looked up from germline, CDR1 is DFQATT and CDR2 is SNEGSKA (reference sequence). The CDR3: CSARGADRGNYGYTF. CDR3 sequence (DNA): TGCAGTGCTAGAGGAGCGGACAGGGGGAACTATGGCTACACCTTC.

This clonotype was observed a few times. The V and J genes are TRBV5-1 and TRBJ2-1; 8 positions agree with TRBD2. There are 15 residues in the CDR3. The V and J ends lost 2 bases and 6 bases, in that order; junction bases with no gene match: 7. Germline CDR1 SGHRS, CDR2 YFSETQ. The CDR3 region has the DNA TGCGCCAGCAGCTTACAAGCGGGAGTACGCAATGAGCAGTTCTTC. Translated: CASSLQAGVRNEQFF.

The gene calls are TRBV20-1 and TRBJ1-5; TRBD1 aligns across 10 bases. V shed 3 bases and J 0 bases; nucleotides not matched to a gene: 5. The germline CDR1 and CDR2 sequences are DFQATT and SNEGSKA (reference sequence). The CDR3 loop spans 16 amino acids. Here the CDR3 reads CSASDRGQPSNQPQHF. As DNA, the CDR3 is TGCAGTGCTAGCGACAGGGGGCAACCTAGCAATCAGCCCCAGCATTTT.

V and J are TRBV5-1 and TRBJ1-2; 9 nucleotides align to TRBD1. Trimming removed 3 bases from V and 7 bases from J; junction bases left unmatched: 10. This CDR3 has 15 residues. Germline CDR1 reads SGHRS; CDR2 reads YFSETQ. CDR3 amino acids: CASSSLKGQGPGYTF. Written as DNA, the CDR3 is TGCGCCAGCAGCTCCTTAAAGGGACAGGGTCCTGGCTACACCTTC.

Of note for this clonotype: A much bigger clone sits one base away, suggesting this may be a read error. V gene TRBV7-2 combines with J gene TRBJ2-1; D might be TRBD1 or TRBD2, each matching 5 bases. Germline values: CDR1 SGHTA, CDR2 FQGNSA. The CDR3 loop spans 14 amino acids. The CDR3 DNA follows: TGTGTCAGCACCAATTGGGGGAGATACAATGAGCAGTTCTTC. It specifies CVSTNWGRYNEQFF.

This clonotype turned up a few times. The chain carries TRBV20-1 and TRBJ2-2, with 8 bases aligning to TRBD2. V was clipped by 1 base and J by 4 bases; unmatched bases: 5. CDR1 DFQATT and CDR2 SNEGSKA come from the germline V gene (reference sequence). The CDR3 consists of 15 residues. CDR3 in amino acids: CSARAWLAGTGELFF. The CDR3 coding sequence is TGCAGTGCTAGAGCCTGGCTAGCGGGCACCGGGGAGCTGTTTTTT.